These 9 T cell receptor beta chains came from one sample sequenced in a study of healthy donors' naive CD4 and CD8 T cells (dated by TCRdb to the mid-2010s). Sequenced on a 454 GS FLX Titanium. A previously published linear amplification protocol was used to build the TCR libraries, starting from approximately 490 ng of total RNA. Through fastp at Q25 and MiXCR, TCRdb rebuilt clones from the public reads, retaining in-frame beta chains. Entries are consolidated by CDR3 protein sequence, retaining the most common genes and DNA. The sample table lists approximately 180,000 distinct CDR3 sequences, about 74% of them with a count of one. Less than 2.5% of the sample rests with the top ten. Specimen: naive CD4+ and CD8+ T cells sorted from blood, pooled from several donors. The cell subset or site label corresponds to: FACS-sorted naive CD4+ (CD45RO-CD45RA+) and naive CD8+ (CD45RA+CD27bright) T cells. The receptor source for this set is a pool of human donors in good health; the sample pools cells from several healthy donors.

This clonotype was counted only a few times. This chain links TRBV27 with TRBJ2-7; no clear D. V was clipped by 6 bases and J by 0 bases, with 6 bases between them. This CDR3 has 12 residues. CDR1 MNHEY and CDR2 SMNVEV come from the germline V gene (reference sequence). CDR3 residues: CASRPSSYEQYF. The CDR3 DNA reads TGTGCCAGCAGGCCTAGCTCCTACGAGCAGTACTTC.

The chain employs TRBV6-5 and TRBJ2-7; possibly TRBD2 for D (6 bases). Germline values: CDR1 MNHEY, CDR2 SVGAGI. The CDR3 length is 14 residues. V was pared by 4 bases and J by 3 bases, with 13 bases between. The CDR3 coding sequence is TGTGCCAGCAGTTCCCCGACTAGTAGCTACGAGCAGTACTTC. Residues: CASSSPTSSYEQYF.

This chain joins TRBV20-1 and TRBJ1-2; D possibly corresponds to TRBD1 (6 bases). In germline, CDR1 is DFQATT, CDR2 SNEGSKA (reference sequence). V lost 6 bases to trimming and J lost 4 bases, with 18 bases between them. This CDR3 contains 14 residues. CDR3 sequence: CSAHLSTGTYGYTF. DNA of the CDR3: TGCAGTGCACATCTATCTACAGGGACCTATGGCTACACCTTC.

This clonotype came up once. The chain recombines TRBV6-2 or TRBV6-3 with TRBJ1-1, with 9 bases fitting TRBD1. After removal of 5 bases from V and 6 bases from J, the junction contained 22 bases not matched to a gene. The CDR3 totals 19 residues. Germline CDR1 is MNHEY and CDR2 is SVGEGT. In DNA, the CDR3 is TGTGCCAGCAGTCGAAGCCCGGGACAGGGAACAGGACGTGGGTCTGAAGCTTTCTTT. Protein: CASSRSPGQGTGRGSEAFF.

This clonotype appeared a few times. The rearrangement links TRBV4-3 to TRBJ2-1, with D unresolved. V gave up 0 bases and J gave up 0 bases, with 12 bases separating them. Germline V gene sequence: CDR1 LGHNA, CDR2 YSLEER. This CDR3 spans 17 amino acids. The DNA for the CDR3 is TGCGCCAGCAGCCAAGAGGACCGGACGAGCTCCTACAATGAGCAGTTCTTC. Its translation: CASSQEDRTSSYNEQFF.

This chain uses TRBV29-1 with TRBJ1-3; D unclear. In germline, CDR1 is SQVTM, CDR2 ANQGSEA. The CDR3 consists of 12 residues. The ends were cut back, 5 bases at V and 0 bases at J, with 5 bases in the middle. The CDR3 spells CSVRSSGNTIYF. The CDR3 coding sequence is TGCAGCGTTAGGAGCTCTGGAAACACCATATATTTT.

The chain recombines TRBV6-5 with TRBJ1-5; D is unclear. Trimming left V 0 bases short and J 6 bases short, with 6 bases between. This CDR3 contains 13 residues. Germline CDR1 MNHEY, CDR2 SVGAGI. CDR3 in amino acids: CASSYSGVQPQHF. The CDR3 coding sequence is TGTGCCAGCAGTTACTCTGGGGTTCAGCCCCAGCATTTT.

The chain employs TRBV6-5 and TRBJ2-5; TRBD2 might be the D (7 bases). V lost 0 bases and J lost 6, with 14 bases in between. CDR1 is MNHEY and CDR2 is SVGAGI in the germline V gene. The CDR3 contains 15 residues. CDR3 residues: CASSYSRGGTKTQYF. CDR3 sequence (DNA): TGTGCCAGCAGTTACTCAAGGGGGGGGACGAAGACCCAGTACTTC.

V gene TRBV5-6 combines with J gene TRBJ1-1; D is ambiguous. The ends were cut back, 3 bases at V and 0 bases at J, with 9 bases in the middle. The germline V gene encodes CDR1 SGHDT and CDR2 YYEEEE. The CDR3 totals 14 residues. The CDR3 DNA sequence: TGTGCCAGCAGCTCGTTGACGTTGAACACTGAAGCTTTCTTT. Translation gives CASSSLTLNTEAFF.